Given below is one T cell receptor (beta chain) in context. This clonotype was counted between two and nine times. Its antigen is currently not known. Base qualities are not at hand, and no much larger clone is one base apart. The CDR3, from cysteine to phenylalanine, totals 11 residues. The entry retains the CDR3 DNA only, 33 bases that are in frame from base 1. CDR1 and CDR2 are drawn from the germline V gene: SQVTM, ANQGSEA. V is cut back by 6 bases and J by 5 bases, with 1 base in the junction unmatched. The entry originates in a study of CD8 T cells in ankylosing spondylitis (dated by TCRdb to the late 2010s). With respect to the entire study: The study profiled T cell receptor beta repertoires in healthy donors and ankylosing spondylitis patients to find disease-linked TCR variants. Peripheral blood was sampled, and synovial fluid was additionally collected from ankylosing spondylitis patients. The whole study cohort included 85 to 120 healthy donors and 20 to 25 ankylosing spondylitis patients.

Results and caveats for the whole study, not just this receptor: The disease-linked clones had a CD8+ phenotype and were found at relatively low frequencies in peripheral blood. A TCR beta motif made up of about eight highly homologous amino acid variants appeared to be characteristic of blood from ankylosing spondylitis patients. Some of the motif variants had been reported before in the synovial fluid and blood of reactive arthritis patients, a finding that suggests common disease-initiation mechanisms. The disease-linked clones were reported as significantly enriched in matched synovial fluid samples from ankylosing spondylitis patients.

Instrument on record: Illumina HiSeq 2500. Quantitative 5'-RACE with molecular barcodes was used to prepare TCR beta libraries. In the paper's pipeline: To identify disease-linked TCR variants, a new computational method was used, one built on a probabilistic model of VDJ rearrangement. TCRdb reprocessing: public reads trimmed at Q25 with fastp, clones called with MiXCR, in-frame beta chains kept. CDR3 protein sequences are deduplicated, and each keeps its most common genes and DNA. Clone size and V and J calls follow TCRdb, not the original study. Here the sample has 250,000 to 300,000 distinct CDR3 sequences; 15% to 20% occur a single time. The top ten hold roughly 34% of the sample.

The clonotype was recovered from a male donor with ankylosing spondylitis or in good health (not recorded which). Sequenced sample: blood, either unsorted or a sorted T cell fraction (not recorded which). The sequence joins TRBV29-1 to TRBJ2-7; the junction holds 10 bases that match TRBD1. DNA sequence: TGCAGCGTCGGGACAGGGGACGAGCAGTACTTC. Translated, this is CSVGTGDEQYF.